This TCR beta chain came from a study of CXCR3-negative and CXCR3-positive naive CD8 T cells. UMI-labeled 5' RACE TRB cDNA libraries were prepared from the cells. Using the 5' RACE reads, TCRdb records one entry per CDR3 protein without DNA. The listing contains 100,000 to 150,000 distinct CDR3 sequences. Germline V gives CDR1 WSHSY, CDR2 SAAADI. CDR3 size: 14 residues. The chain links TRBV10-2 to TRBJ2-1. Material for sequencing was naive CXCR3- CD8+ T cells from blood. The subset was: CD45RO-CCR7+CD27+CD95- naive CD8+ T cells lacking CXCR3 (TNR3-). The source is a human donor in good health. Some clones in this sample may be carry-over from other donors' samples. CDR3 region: CASSDSSSYNEQFF.